The 16 T cell receptor beta chains reported below all come from one sample, sequenced in a study of vaccination effects on CD4 cells after COVID-19. These receptors' antigens are unknown. Expansion with viral peptide pools was applied to antigen-specific CD4+ T cells by the ViraFEST assay prior to sequencing. Subsequent to roughly 9 days of culture, CD4+ T cells were isolated. Two-dose BNT162b2 or mRNA-1273 vaccination was given to participants. The repertoire was sequenced with immunoSEQ multiplex PCR; TCRdb's copy has only in-frame clones and lacks some. The data show tens of thousands of clones, with 70% to 85% seen just once and under 2% held by the top ten. Specimen: CD4+ T cells from PBMCs cultured with HCoV-229E spike peptides, collected after COVID-19 vaccination. The receptor source for this set is a human donor who received a COVID-19 vaccine.

The chain joins TRBV14 to TRBJ2-5, with D hard to call. This CDR3 has 13 amino acids. The V and J ends lost 4 bases and 10 bases respectively, with 16 bases between them. CDR1 SGHDN and CDR2 FVKESK come from the germline V gene. CDR3 DNA: TGTGCCAGCAGCCCATCAACACCGAGCCGCCAGTACTTC. Translating it yields CASSPSTPSRQYF.

The genes are TRBV6-5 and TRBJ1-4; D gene unclear. This CDR3 is built from 14 residues. Germline values: CDR1 MNHEY, CDR2 SVGAGI. V lost 9 bases, J lost 0 bases, and 11 bases lay in between. The CDR3 protein is CASNSEATNEKLFF. CDR3 nucleotide sequence: TGTGCCAGTAACAGTGAGGCAACTAATGAAAAACTGTTTTTT.

The chain couples TRBV12-5 to TRBJ1-4; D gene ambiguous. The ends were cut back, 2 bases at V and 4 bases at J, with 23 bases in the middle. The CDR3 is 19 amino acids. In germline, CDR1 is LGHNT, CDR2 FRNRAP. CDR3 sequence (DNA): TGTGCTAGTGGTTTGAGAAGCGCCAAGGGTGTTGGGCTTAATGAAAAACTGTTTTTT. Translated: CASGLRSAKGVGLNEKLFF.

The chain joins TRBV25-1 to TRBJ2-3; D is unclear. Germline CDR1 MGHDK, CDR2 SYGVNS. Trimming took off 4 bases at V and 0 bases at J, with 5 bases between the two ends. The CDR3 consists of 13 residues. The CDR3, as DNA: TGTGCCAGCAGTGCCTACAGCACAGATACGCAGTATTTT. Protein product: CASSAYSTDTQYF.

The chain couples TRBV10-2 to TRBJ2-1, with D unclear. Germline V CDR1 and CDR2: WSHSY, SAAADI. Trimming removed 7 bases at V and 9 bases at J, with 10 bases between. This CDR3 comprises 11 residues. The CDR3 region is CASTRLGEQFF. CDR3 in DNA: TGCGCCAGCACTCGCCTCGGTGAGCAGTTCTTC.

The J gene is TRBJ1-1, the V gene TRBV7-3; D uncertain. CDR3 size: 14 residues. Germline V CDR1 and CDR2: SGHTA, FQGTGA. V lost 1 base, J lost 5 bases, and 11 bases lay in between. CDR3 in amino acids: CASSLSSSSTEAFF. DNA for the CDR3: TGTGCCAGCAGCTTAAGCAGCTCGAGTACTGAAGCTTTCTTT.

The genes are TRBV7-3 and TRBJ2-2; 14 bases are shared with TRBD2. CDR3 length equals 16 residues. CDR1 and CDR2 from the germline V gene are SGHTA and FQGTGA. After removal of 2 bases from V and 5 bases from J, the junction contained 1 base not matched to a gene. The CDR3 DNA is TGTGCCAGCAGCTTAGGACTAGCGGGGGGTACCGGGGAGCTGTTTTTT. Translating gives CASSLGLAGGTGELFF. The whole variable domain, filled in from reference TRBV7-3 and TRBJ2-2, reads GAGVSQTPSNKVTEKGKYVELRCDPISGHTALYWYRQSLGQGPEFLIYFQGTGAADDSGLPNDRFFAVRPEGSVSTLKIQRTERGDSAVYLCASSLGLAGGTGELFFGEGSRLTVL.

V usage is TRBV5-1 and J usage is TRBJ2-5; TRBD1 agrees at 7 bases. V shed 4 bases and J 1 base; nucleotides not matched to a gene: 4. The CDR3 spans 14 residues. Germline loops: CDR1 SGHRS, CDR2 YFSETQ. The CDR3 here is CASSRDSSQETQYF. The CDR3 bases are TGCGCCAGCAGCAGGGACAGCTCCCAAGAGACCCAGTACTTC.

The chain combines TRBV4-1 with TRBJ1-6; D unresolved. The length of the CDR3 is 17 residues. CDR1 MGHRA and CDR2 YSYEKL come from the germline V gene. V was clipped by 4 bases and J by 5 bases, with 18 bases between them. The CDR3 loop is CASSPYLSGMDNSPLHF. The CDR3 DNA follows: TGCGCCAGCAGCCCCTATTTGTCGGGAATGGATAATTCACCCCTCCACTTT.

This clone was recorded a few times. The chain joins TRBV24-1 to TRBJ2-7; 9 bases map to TRBD2. Germline CDR1 reads KGHDR; CDR2 reads SFDVKD. V gave up 3 bases and J gave up 4 bases; unmatched junction bases: 12. The CDR3 runs 17 residues. CDR3 nucleotide sequence: TGTGCCACCAGTGATAGTAGCGGGGGCGCTAGGACGTACGAGCAGTACGTC. As protein: CATSDSSGGARTYEQYV.

This clone was detected a few times. J is TRBJ2-2 and V is TRBV5-1; weak D call: TRBD2 (5 bases). Germline CDR1 reads SGHRS; CDR2 reads YFSETQ. The CDR3 sequence is 16 residues long. Between the trimmed V and J ends, which lost 0 bases and 2 bases, there was a span of 11 bases. The CDR3 here is CASSLAPGSNTGELFF. The CDR3 bases are TGCGCCAGCAGCTTGGCCCCTGGGAGCAACACCGGGGAGCTGTTTTTT.

This chain uses TRBV19 with TRBJ2-1; 12 bases are shared with TRBD2. Germline V gene lookup returns CDR1 LNHDA and CDR2 SQIVND (reference sequence). V gave up 5 bases and J gave up 7 bases; unmatched junction bases: 12. The CDR3 totals 17 residues. CDR3 residues: CASSLRLAGAPRNEQFF. CDR3 nucleotide sequence: TGTGCCAGTAGTCTCAGACTAGCGGGGGCCCCCAGGAATGAGCAGTTCTTC.

This clone was recorded only once. The rearrangement links TRBV15 to TRBJ1-2, with D unresolved. Trimming took off 0 bases at V and 7 bases at J, with 6 bases between the two ends. The CDR3 length is 12 residues. CDR1 LNHNV and CDR2 YYDKDF come from the germline V gene (reference sequence). The CDR3 sequence: CATSRDAAGYTF. CDR3 DNA: TGTGCCACCAGCAGAGATGCTGCTGGCTACACCTTC. The complete variable domain, with remaining parts taken from reference TRBV15 and TRBJ1-2, reads DAMVIQNPRYQVTQFGKPVTLSCSQTLNHNVMYWYQQKSSQAPKLLFHYYDKDFNNEADTPDNFQSRRPNTSFCFLDIRSPGLGDTAMYLCATSRDAAGYTFGSGTRLTVV.

This chain uses TRBV5-1 with TRBJ2-2; D is ambiguous. From germline, CDR1 is SGHRS and CDR2 YFSETQ. CDR3 size: 13 residues. Deletions cut 4 bases from V and 4 bases from J, with 8 bases between. CDR3 bases: TGCGCCAGCAGCGAACGGTCCACCGGGGAGCTGTTTTTT. As protein: CASSERSTGELFF. Complete variable domain (other parts from reference TRBV5-1 and TRBJ2-2): KAGVTQTPRYLIKTRGQQVTLSCSPISGHRSVSWYQQTPGQGLQFLFEYFSETQRNKGNFPGRFSGRQFSNSRSEMNVSTLELGDSALYLCASSERSTGELFFGEGSRLTVL.

This chain connects TRBV10-2 to TRBJ2-5; 8 bases line up with TRBD2. Trimming took 8 bases from V and 2 from J; bases not matched to a gene: 4. CDR3 length equals 13 residues. Germline CDR1 and CDR2: WSHSY and SAAADI. CDR3 sequence: CASGPSGQETQYF. The DNA for the CDR3 is TGCGCCAGCGGCCCTAGCGGGCAAGAGACCCAGTACTTC.

This chain connects TRBV10-2 to TRBJ2-5, with TRBD2 matching 9 bases. This CDR3 contains 13 residues. Germline CDR1 reads WSHSY; CDR2 reads SAAADI. The junction had 4 bases not matched to a gene; V was cut back by 6 bases and J by 5 bases. The CDR3 bases are TGCGCCAGCAGACCCGGACTAGCGGAGACCCAGTACTTC. Protein product: CASRPGLAETQYF.